These 30 T cell receptor beta chains share one sample of origin, sequenced in a study of spatial heterogeneity in lung cancer. Time point of the sample: sample taken at primary tumor resection. No cells were sorted before sequencing. The whole RNA sequenced was extracted from tumor, nontumor lung or frozen PBMC. TCRdb used MiXCR to reprocess the 5' RACE reads, holding one entry per CDR3 protein. The repertoire has tens of thousands of distinct CDR3 sequences, roughly an eighth of them found once; the top ten carry 4.5% to 5.5%. This sample comprised PBMCs, obtained at surgery. The receptors stem from a male donor with early-stage non-small cell lung cancer.

This rearrangement joins TRBV9 to TRBJ2-7, with D unresolved. Deletions cut 3 bases from V and 2 bases from J, with 12 bases between. This CDR3 contains 14 residues. CDR1 and CDR2 from the germline V gene are SGDLS and YYNGEE. The CDR3 loop is CASSEDPGTYEQYF. DNA of the CDR3: TGTGCCAGCAGCGAAGACCCCGGAACCTACGAGCAGTACTTC.

This clonotype was counted only a few times. CDR3 nucleotide sequence: TGTGCCAGCAGCTCCCAGGGGGGGGGGCCAGGAGAGCAGTTCTTC. Residues: CASSSQGGGPGEQFF. The rearrangement uses TRBV7-2 and TRBJ2-1; D may match TRBD1 or TRBD2 (7 bases each). CDR3 size: 15 residues. The V end was cut by 4 bases, the J end by 10 bases, with 20 bases between. Per the germline V gene, CDR1 is SGHTA and CDR2 is FQGNSA.

This clonotype was detected only a few times. The chain recombines TRBV7-2 with TRBJ2-3; the D gene could be TRBD1 or TRBD2 (6 bases each). V was trimmed by 4 bases and J by 5 bases, leaving 16 bases between them. The germline V gene encodes CDR1 SGHTA and CDR2 FQGNSA. This CDR3 has 15 residues. CDR3 sequence: CASSSIPGAGDTQYF. CDR3 nucleotide sequence: TGTGCCAGCAGCTCCATCCCGGGGGCGGGAGATACGCAGTATTTT.

The rearrangement links TRBV2 to TRBJ2-5; D call uncertain. The CDR3 totals 12 residues. In germline, CDR1 is SNHLY, CDR2 FYNNEI. Trimming took 7 bases from V and 5 from J, leaving 11 bases between them. DNA for the CDR3: TGTGCCAGCACCGCTCTCGGGGAGACCCAGTACTTC. The encoded protein is CASTALGETQYF.

The chain employs TRBV3-1 and TRBJ1-1; D remains ambiguous. CDR3 length: 12 amino acids. Germline lookup yields CDR1 LGHDT and CDR2 YNNKEL (reference sequence). V gave up 0 bases and J gave up 11 bases, with 10 bases separating them. The CDR3 DNA sequence: TGTGCCAGCAGCCAAGATCTAGGTCGGGCTTTCTTT. This codes for CASSQDLGRAFF.

This clonotype was seen at least ten times. This chain joins TRBV2 and TRBJ2-7, with TRBD2 matching over 9 bases. Trimming took 3 bases from V and 3 from J; bases not matched to a gene: 3. The V gene's germline CDR1 is SNHLY and CDR2 FYNNEI. The CDR3 extends over 14 amino acids. This chain's CDR3 is CASSERREGYEQYF. CDR3 DNA sequence: TGTGCCAGCAGTGAGAGGCGGGAGGGCTACGAGCAGTACTTC.

This clonotype was seen more than once but under ten times. J is TRBJ2-3 and V is TRBV7-9, with TRBD2 matching over 11 bases. Trimming took 5 bases from V and 2 from J; bases not matched to a gene: 18. The CDR3 totals 20 residues. Per germline, CDR1 SEHNR and CDR2 FQNEAQ (reference sequence). CDR3 residues: CASSPMAGLAEKGDTDTQYF. DNA of the CDR3: TGTGCCAGCAGCCCGATGGCGGGACTAGCGGAAAAAGGAGACACAGATACGCAGTATTTT.

The genes are TRBV13 and TRBJ2-5; a weak D match, TRBD2 (5 bases). CDR3 length: 13 amino acids. The germline CDR1 and CDR2 sequences are PRHDT and FYEKMQ (reference sequence). The ends were cut back, 6 bases at V and 4 bases at J, with 12 bases in the middle. In nucleotides, the CDR3 is TGTGCCAGCAGTCCAAGCGGTTCAGAGACCCAGTACTTC. Translating gives CASSPSGSETQYF.

This clonotype was found many times. The chain links TRBV14 to TRBJ1-2; a weak D match, TRBD1 (5 bases). The V gene's germline CDR1 is SGHDN and CDR2 FVKESK. V shed 3 bases and J shed 4 bases, with 6 bases lying between them. This CDR3 is 12 amino acids long. The CDR3 sequence: CASSQGPYGYTF. In nucleotides, the CDR3 is TGTGCCAGCAGCCAGGGGCCCTATGGCTACACCTTC.

This clonotype has ten or more counts. The V gene is TRBV5-5, the J gene TRBJ2-2; TRBD1 might be the D (5 bases). Germline CDR1 is SGHKS and CDR2 is YYEKEE (reference sequence). The CDR3 contains 16 residues. Trimming took off 1 base at V and 4 bases at J, with 14 bases between the two ends. CDR3 nucleotides: TGTGCCAGCAGCTTGATAGCAGGGTCCTTCACCGGGGAGCTGTTTTTT. This translates into CASSLIAGSFTGELFF.

This clonotype was counted ten times or more. The chain links TRBV29-1 to TRBJ2-1; D is perhaps TRBD1 (5 bases). Germline V CDR1 and CDR2: SQVTM, ANQGSEA. Between the trimmed V and J ends, which lost 6 bases and 10 bases, there was a span of 13 bases. The CDR3 length is 11 residues. The CDR3 protein is CSVASRQEQFF. The CDR3 nucleotides are TGCAGCGTAGCCAGCCGACAGGAGCAGTTCTTC.

The V gene is TRBV20-1, the J gene TRBJ2-7; 7 positions agree with TRBD2. CDR1 is DFQATT and CDR2 is SNEGSKA in the germline V gene (reference sequence). J lost 5 bases, V lost 6 bases, and 13 bases had no gene match. This CDR3 spans 14 amino acids. The CDR3 region is CSAVEGGFEDEQYF. The CDR3 nucleotides are TGCAGTGCCGTTGAGGGAGGGTTTGAAGACGAGCAGTACTTC.

V gene TRBV7-7 combines with J gene TRBJ2-5; 16 bases are shared with TRBD2. With V trimmed by 5 bases and J by 5 bases, 5 bases remained unmatched. In germline, CDR1 is SSHAT, CDR2 FNYEAQ (reference sequence). The CDR3 totals 16 residues. In DNA form, the CDR3 reads TGTGCCAGCAGCCAAGGGACTAGCGGGAGGGCGGAGACCCAGTACTTC. This gives the protein CASSQGTSGRAETQYF.

This clonotype was seen many times. J is TRBJ1-5 and V is TRBV29-1; 7 nucleotides match TRBD1. This CDR3 region has 15 residues. CDR1 is SQVTM, CDR2 ANQGSEA, per germline. After removal of 4 bases from V and 1 base from J, the junction contained 7 bases not matched to a gene. CDR3 sequence: CSVVDVGGSNQPQHF. For the CDR3, the DNA is TGCAGCGTTGTTGATGTAGGGGGCAGCAATCAGCCCCAGCATTTT. Together with reference TRBV29-1 and TRBJ1-5, the CDR3 gives the full variable domain: SAVISQKPSRDICQRGTSLTIQCQVDSQVTMMFWYRQQPGQSLTLIATANQGSEATYESGFVIDKFPISRPNLTFSTLTVSNMSPEDSSIYLCSVVDVGGSNQPQHFGDGTRLSIL.

This clonotype was found many times. The chain links TRBV7-2 to TRBJ2-1; tentative D call: TRBD2 (5 bases). V lost 2 bases and J lost 0, with 11 bases in between. Per the germline V gene, CDR1 is SGHTA and CDR2 is FQGNSA. The CDR3 runs to 16 residues. The CDR3 DNA reads TGTGCCAGCAGCTTACGAGCGGTGAGCTCCTACAATGAGCAGTTCTTC. This sequence encodes CASSLRAVSSYNEQFF.

This clonotype occurred a few times. V gene TRBV5-1 combines with J gene TRBJ1-4, with 8 nucleotides matching TRBD1. Germline V gene sequence: CDR1 SGHRS, CDR2 YFSETQ. Trimming at V came to 4 bases and at J to 4 bases, leaving 9 bases not matched to a gene. The CDR3 runs 16 residues. As DNA, the CDR3 is TGCGCCAGCAGCCCCGGACAGGGCGGGAATAATGAAAAACTGTTTTTT. Its translation is CASSPGQGGNNEKLFF.

The sample holds a few counts of this clonotype. The chain recombines TRBV12-5 with TRBJ1-3; no firm D call. Deletions cut 1 base from V and 0 bases from J, with 7 bases between. The length of the CDR3 is 15 residues. Germline V gives CDR1 LGHNT, CDR2 FRNRAP. CDR3 DNA sequence: TGTGCTAGTGGTTTGGACGCTAGCTCTGGAAACACCATATATTTT. Protein: CASGLDASSGNTIYF. Complete variable domain (other parts from reference TRBV12-5 and TRBJ1-3): DARVTQTPRHKVTEMGQEVTMRCQPILGHNTVFWYRQTMMQGLELLAYFRNRAPLDDSGMPKDRFSAEMPDATLATLKIQPSEPRDSAVYFCASGLDASSGNTIYFGEGSWLTVV.

Ten or more counts support this clonotype. The CDR3 protein is CASSVVGTVAGNTIYF. CDR3 nucleotides: TGTGCCAGCAGCGTAGTGGGGACTGTTGCAGGAAACACCATATATTTT. V and J are TRBV9 and TRBJ1-3; possibly TRBD1 for D (5 bases). Germline loops: CDR1 SGDLS, CDR2 YYNGEE. The CDR3 extends over 16 amino acids. The V end lost 0 bases, the J end lost 4 bases, and 14 bases lay between the germline ends.

For this clonotype: A much larger clone sits a single nucleotide away, making a read error possible. V gene TRBV20-1 combines with J gene TRBJ1-2; the D is unclear. Per germline, CDR1 DFQATT and CDR2 SNEGSKA (reference sequence). CDR3 size: 12 residues. CDR3 nucleotides: TGCAGAGCTATGGACGCCAACTATGGCTACACCTTC. Translated: CRAMDANYGYTF.

This clonotype was seen a handful of times. This sequence joins TRBV20-1 and TRBJ2-3; D ambiguous. Trimming cost V 1 base and J 3 bases, with 11 bases left between them. The CDR3 length is 14 residues. In germline, CDR1 is DFQATT, CDR2 SNEGSKA (reference sequence). In DNA form, the CDR3 reads TGCAGTGCTAGAGTCCCACTGCGAACAGATACGCAGTATTTT. This gives the protein CSARVPLRTDTQYF.

This clonotype was observed a few times. The chain has TRBV20-1 and TRBJ2-2; possible D gene TRBD1, 6 bases. This CDR3 has 15 residues. V was pared by 5 bases and J by 7 bases, with 20 bases between. Germline CDR1 is DFQATT and CDR2 is SNEGSKA (reference sequence). The CDR3, as DNA: TGCAGTGCTCGAAAACAGGGCCTGGTGGACGGGGAGCTGTTTTTT. Translating it yields CSARKQGLVDGELFF.

This clonotype has only a few counts. The chain joins TRBV20-1 to TRBJ2-1; TRBD2 matches 8 bases. Germline-derived CDR1 and CDR2 are DFQATT and SNEGSKA (reference sequence). The trim removed 4 bases at V and 8 bases at J, leaving 10 bases unmatched. This CDR3 has 14 residues. In nucleotides, the CDR3 is TGCAGTGCTACTACAGGGACTAGGGTCCATGAGCAGTTCTTC. Translation: CSATTGTRVHEQFF.

This clonotype was recorded at least ten times. This chain uses TRBV5-1 with TRBJ2-7; TRBD1 matches at 7 bases. V shed 0 bases and J 5 bases; nucleotides not matched to a gene: 8. Germline V lookup: CDR1 SGHRS, CDR2 YFSETQ. This CDR3 has 15 amino acids. CDR3 residues: CASSLVGQPMDEQYF. For the CDR3, the DNA is TGCGCCAGCAGCTTGGTGGGACAGCCCATGGACGAGCAGTACTTC.

This clonotype was seen repeatedly, ten times or more. The genes are TRBV2 and TRBJ2-6; the D gene is possibly TRBD2 (6 bases). The CDR3 runs to 16 residues. The germline gives CDR1 SNHLY, CDR2 FYNNEI. The V end lost 6 bases, the J end lost 2 bases, and 14 bases lay between the germline ends. In DNA form, the CDR3 reads TGTGCCAGCAGCTTGGAGGGGCTTGCTGGGGCCAACGTCCTGACTTTC. Translated, it gives CASSLEGLAGANVLTF.

The chain joins TRBV5-1 to TRBJ2-1, with D maybe TRBD1 (5 bases). Germline lookup yields CDR1 SGHRS and CDR2 YFSETQ. Trimming pared 1 base from V and 5 bases from J, leaving 7 bases between. This CDR3 is built from 13 residues. The CDR3 DNA reads TGCGCCAGCAGCTTGAGGACAAACAATGAGCAGTTCTTC. It is translated as CASSLRTNNEQFF. Full variable domain (outside the CDR3, taken from reference TRBV5-1 and TRBJ2-1): KAGVTQTPRYLIKTRGQQVTLSCSPISGHRSVSWYQQTPGQGLQFLFEYFSETQRNKGNFPGRFSGRQFSNSRSEMNVSTLELGDSALYLCASSLRTNNEQFFGPGTRLTVL.

The table lists this clonotype with many counts. The rearrangement uses TRBV6-5 and TRBJ2-7; 10 bases are shared with TRBD1. The junction had 8 bases not matched to a gene; V was cut back by 10 bases and J by 5 bases. This CDR3 is built from 13 residues. The germline gives CDR1 MNHEY, CDR2 SVGAGI. The CDR3 bases are TGTGCCAACTCGGGACAGGGGAGTGACGAGCAGTACTTC. Protein: CANSGQGSDEQYF.

Here the CDR3 DNA reads TGTGCCAGCAGCTTACAAGTCTCCTGGGGGGATGAGCAGTTCTTC. Protein product: CASSLQVSWGDEQFF. The genes are TRBV7-9 and TRBJ2-1, with D possibly being TRBD2 (6 bases). The germline V gene encodes CDR1 SEHNR and CDR2 FQNEAQ (reference sequence). The CDR3 spans 15 residues. The germline V and J ends were trimmed by 2 bases and 8 bases, with 16 bases remaining between them.

In its sample, this clonotype was seen a few times. V gene TRBV20-1 combines with J gene TRBJ2-3, with a tentative D call TRBD1 (5 bases). This CDR3 is 14 amino acids long. Germline CDR1 reads DFQATT; CDR2 reads SNEGSKA (reference sequence). Trimming removed 5 bases at V and 2 bases at J, with 14 bases between. CDR3 protein: CSARQILITDTQYF. The CDR3 DNA follows: TGCAGTGCTCGACAGATCCTAATCACAGATACGCAGTATTTT.

The V call is TRBV19, the J call TRBJ2-1; TRBD2 agrees at 7 bases. Germline values: CDR1 LNHDA, CDR2 SQIVND (reference sequence). The length of the CDR3 is 14 residues. V lost 4 bases, J lost 8 bases, and 8 bases stayed unmatched. CDR3 bases: TGTGCCAGTAGTAAAGGTGGCGGGGGACATGAGCAGTTCTTC. This gives the protein CASSKGGGGHEQFF.

The chain joins TRBV12-3 or TRBV12-4 to TRBJ2-4; D remains ambiguous. With 4 bases removed from V and 6 bases from J, the gap between germline ends came to 19 bases. The CDR3 consists of 16 residues. The CDR3, as DNA: TGTGCCAGCAGTTCTCAATCGGACGGTCCCTTAAACATTCAGTACTTC. Translation gives CASSSQSDGPLNIQYF.